Listed below are T cell receptor beta chains from one sample, sequenced in a study of T cell changes during pregnancy in multiple sclerosis. The protocol was immunoSEQ multiplex PCR, while the TCRdb copy is restricted to in-frame clones and leaves out a portion. The sample lists about 13,000 clones; around 90% were seen once. This specimen was CD8+ T cells from peripheral blood mononuclear cells, taken after pregnancy. All receptors derive from a female donor in good health, enrolled as a control in a pregnancy study. Each CDR3 is given with its conserved first and last residue. D genes are given only for firm matches. Clone size is stated in some rows and not others, as once, few, many or a class when expanded.

TRBJ2-5 NA NA TRBV5-1 CASRDLDRNQETQYF TGCGCCAGCAGGGACCTGGACAGAAACCAAGAGACCCAGTACTTC
TRBJ2-5 NA TRBD2 TRBV9 CASSVDASGKQETQYF TGTGCCAGCAGCGTAGACGCTAGCGGGAAACAAGAGACCCAGTACTTC
TRBJ2-1 NA TRBD1 TRBV28 CASDWTGGNEQFF TGTGCCAGCGATTGGACAGGGGGGAATGAGCAGTTCTTC
TRBJ2-7 once TRBD2 TRBV9 CARGTSGRYEQYF TGTGCCAGAGGGACTAGCGGGAGGTACGAGCAGTACTTC
TRBJ2-7 once TRBD1 TRBV4-1 CASSQQTGAAYEQYF TGCGCCAGCAGCCAACAAACAGGGGCGGCCTACGAGCAGTACTTC
TRBJ2-1 few TRBD1 TRBV19 CASAGQGDYNEQFF TGTGCCAGTGCCGGACAGGGGGACTACAATGAGCAGTTCTTC
TRBJ2-5 once NA TRBV5-6 CASSLFPGETQYF TGTGCCAGCAGCTTGTTCCCGGGGGAGACCCAGTACTTC
TRBJ1-2 NA TRBD1 TRBV19 CASRIGAGGYGYTF TGTGCCAGTAGAATTGGGGCAGGGGGCTATGGCTACACCTTC
TRBJ2-1 once NA TRBV7-9 CASSLGGGSYNEQFF TGTGCCAGCAGCTTAGGCGGAGGCTCCTACAATGAGCAGTTCTTC
TRBJ2-7 NA NA TRBV11-2 CASSLDPDEQYF TGTGCCAGCAGCTTAGATCCGGACGAGCAGTACTTC
TRBJ2-3 NA TRBD2 TRBV5-4 CASSLMASGVLTDTQYF TGTGCCAGCAGCTTGATGGCTAGCGGGGTTCTCACAGATACGCAGTATTTT
TRBJ2-3 few TRBD2 TRBV6-1 CASSETAGGPDTQYF TGTGCCAGCAGTGAAACGGCGGGAGGGCCAGATACGCAGTATTTT
TRBJ1-2 once NA TRBV10-3 CAISEPGQNYGYTF TGTGCCATCAGTGAACCCGGACAGAACTATGGCTACACCTTC
TRBJ1-1 NA NA TRBV6-5 CASSTTGTKNTEAFF TGTGCCAGCAGTACTACCGGGACAAAGAACACTGAAGCTTTCTTT
TRBJ2-7 NA TRBD2 TRBV5-4 CASSLSTSGVEQYF TGTGCCAGCAGCTTGTCGACTAGCGGGGTCGAGCAGTACTTC
TRBJ2-1 NA NA TRBV7-9 CASSYLRNEQFF TGTGCCAGCAGCTACCTCCGGAATGAGCAGTTCTTC
TRBJ1-2 NA NA TRBV27 CASSLSRQGGYTF TGTGCCAGCAGTTTATCCCGGCAGGGGGGCTACACCTTC
TRBJ2-3 NA NA TRBV7-6 CASSPGPYRPDTQYF TGTGCCAGCAGCCCCGGTCCTTACCGCCCAGATACGCAGTATTTT
TRBJ2-3 NA TRBD2 TRBV7-9 CASSLEREVDTQYF TGTGCCAGCAGCTTAGAACGGGAGGTAGATACGCAGTATTTT
TRBJ1-5 NA NA TRBV28 CASTPNDSEQPQHF TGTGCCAGCACCCCCAACGACTCAGAGCAGCCCCAGCATTTT
TRBJ1-2 NA NA TRBV4-1 CASSQENHRNYGYTF TGCGCCAGCAGCCAAGAAAATCACAGGAACTATGGCTACACCTTC
TRBJ2-1 NA NA TRBV6-1 CASSDPHSYNEQFF TGTGCCAGCAGTGACCCCCACTCCTACAATGAGCAGTTCTTC
TRBJ2-2 NA NA TRBV7-8 CASSAKRQVGELFF TGTGCCAGCAGCGCTAAACGACAGGTCGGGGAGCTGTTTTTT
TRBJ2-7 once NA TRBV15 CVTSRGSAQGDQYF TGTGTCACCAGCAGAGGATCCGCACAAGGAGATCAGTACTTC
TRBJ1-2 NA NA TRBV7-2 CASSLEIKGRGGYTF TGTGCCAGCAGCTTAGAGATTAAAGGTCGGGGAGGCTACACCTTC
TRBJ1-2 NA TRBD1 TRBV5-1 CASSLGQDYGYTF TGCGCCAGCAGCCTGGGACAGGACTATGGCTACACCTTC
TRBJ1-2 once NA TRBV5-6 CASSFHRTYGYTF TGTGCCAGCAGCTTTCATAGGACATATGGCTACACCTTC
TRBJ2-7 NA NA TRBV14 CASSQDGGNPSFGQYF TGTGCCAGCAGCCAAGATGGGGGGAACCCTTCCTTTGGGCAGTACTTC
TRBJ2-1 NA NA TRBV6-1 CASSVEEGYNEQFF TGTGCCAGCAGTGTAGAAGAGGGATACAATGAGCAGTTCTTC
TRBJ2-3 NA TRBD2 TRBV7-9 CASSTLEGLAGTDTQYF TGTGCCAGCAGCACCCTCGAGGGACTAGCGGGAACAGATACGCAGTATTTT
TRBJ1-3 NA TRBD1 TRBV7-9 CASSLVWRQGLYSGNTIYF TGTGCCAGCAGCTTAGTGTGGAGACAGGGGCTTTACTCTGGAAACACCATATATTTT
TRBJ1-1 NA NA TRBV19 CASSIFIGRGTEAFF TGTGCCAGTAGTATCTTTATCGGCAGGGGCACTGAAGCTTTCTTT
TRBJ1-1 NA NA TRBV30 CAQQVPTEAFF TGTGCCCAACAGGTCCCCACTGAAGCTTTCTTT